The present entry profiles one T cell receptor beta chain with its context. Its antigen is unidentified. This CDR3 is 15 amino acids long. With 4 bases clipped from V and 4 bases from J, the junction kept 7 bases outside the gene matches. Germline V gives CDR1 SGHTA, CDR2 FQGNSA. This specimen comes from a study of chemoradiotherapy in HPV16-positive cancers. Study-wide points: Non-HPV-specific T cells did not expand in tumors during treatment, whereas candidate HPV-specific clones and E7-related motifs did.

TCRdb's table, derived via immunoSEQ multiplex PCR, lists solely in-frame clones and lacks some. Among fewer than 7,500 clones listed, roughly 92% were seen once. The sample here was blood, taken from a patient who underwent chemoradiotherapy. This clonotype originated in a human donor with HPV-associated anogenital cancer. The rearrangement joins TRBV7-2 to TRBJ1-3; TRBD1 agrees at 7 bases. For the CDR3, the DNA is TGTGCCAGCAGCTCCTATACAGGGGCCGGAAACACCATATATTTT. Translated, it gives CASSSYTGAGNTIYF.